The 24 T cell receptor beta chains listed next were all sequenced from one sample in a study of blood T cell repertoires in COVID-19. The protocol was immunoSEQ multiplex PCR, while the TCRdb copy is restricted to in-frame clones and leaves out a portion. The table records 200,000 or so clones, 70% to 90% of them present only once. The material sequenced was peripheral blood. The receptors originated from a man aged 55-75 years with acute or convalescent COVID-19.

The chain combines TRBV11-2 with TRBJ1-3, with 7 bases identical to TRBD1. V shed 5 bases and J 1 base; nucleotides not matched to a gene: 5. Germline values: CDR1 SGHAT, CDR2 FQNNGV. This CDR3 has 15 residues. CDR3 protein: CASSTQTGSGNTIYF. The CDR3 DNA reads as TGTGCCAGCAGCACTCAGACAGGGTCTGGAAACACCATATATTTT.

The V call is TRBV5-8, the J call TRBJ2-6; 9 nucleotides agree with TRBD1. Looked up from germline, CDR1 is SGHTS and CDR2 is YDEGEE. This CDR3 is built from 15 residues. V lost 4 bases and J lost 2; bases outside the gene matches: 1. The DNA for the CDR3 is TGTGCCAGCAGCCGGACAGGGGCTGGGGCCAACGTCCTGACTTTC. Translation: CASSRTGAGANVLTF.

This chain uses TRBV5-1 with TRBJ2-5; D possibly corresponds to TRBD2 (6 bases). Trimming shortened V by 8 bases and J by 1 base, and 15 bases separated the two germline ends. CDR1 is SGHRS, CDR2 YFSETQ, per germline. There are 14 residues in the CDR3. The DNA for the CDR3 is TGCGCCAGTACGGGCGCTAGCGCCCAAGAGACCCAGTACTTC. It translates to CASTGASAQETQYF.

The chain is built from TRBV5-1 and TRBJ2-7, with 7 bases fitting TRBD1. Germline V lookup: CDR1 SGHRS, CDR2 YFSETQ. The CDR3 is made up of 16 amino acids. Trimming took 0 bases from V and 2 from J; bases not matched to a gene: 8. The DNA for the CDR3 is TGCGCCAGCAGCTTGGGGGGCCGGACAGGTCCCTACGAGCAGTACTTC. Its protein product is CASSLGGRTGPYEQYF. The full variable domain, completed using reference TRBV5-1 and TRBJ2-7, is KAGVTQTPRYLIKTRGQQVTLSCSPISGHRSVSWYQQTPGQGLQFLFEYFSETQRNKGNFPGRFSGRQFSNSRSEMNVSTLELGDSALYLCASSLGGRTGPYEQYFGPGTRLTVT.

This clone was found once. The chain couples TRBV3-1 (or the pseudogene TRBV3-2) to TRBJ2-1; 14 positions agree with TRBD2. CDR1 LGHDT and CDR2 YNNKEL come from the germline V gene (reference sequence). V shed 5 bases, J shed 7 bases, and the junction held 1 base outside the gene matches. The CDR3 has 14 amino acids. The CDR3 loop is CASSRTSGRNEQFF. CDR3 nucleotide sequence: TGTGCCAGCAGCAGGACTAGCGGGAGGAATGAGCAGTTCTTC.

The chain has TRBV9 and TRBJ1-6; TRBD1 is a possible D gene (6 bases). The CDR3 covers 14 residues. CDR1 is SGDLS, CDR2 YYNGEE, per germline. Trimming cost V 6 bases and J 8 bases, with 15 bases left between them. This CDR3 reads CASTTPRTDSPLHF. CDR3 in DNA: TGTGCCAGCACCACCCCACGGACAGATTCACCCCTCCACTTT.

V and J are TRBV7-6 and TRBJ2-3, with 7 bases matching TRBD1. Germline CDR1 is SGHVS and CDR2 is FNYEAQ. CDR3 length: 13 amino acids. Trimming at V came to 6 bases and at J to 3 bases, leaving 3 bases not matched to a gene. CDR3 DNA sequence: TGTGCCAGCAGTGGGACAGCGACAGATACGCAGTATTTT. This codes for CASSGTATDTQYF.

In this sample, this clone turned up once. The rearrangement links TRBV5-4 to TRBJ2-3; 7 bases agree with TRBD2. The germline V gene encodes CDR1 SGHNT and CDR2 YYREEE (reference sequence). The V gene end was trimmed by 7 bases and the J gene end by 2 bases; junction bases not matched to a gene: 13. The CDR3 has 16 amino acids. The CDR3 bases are TGTGCCAGCCGGGCCATGGGAGCGGGATACACAGATACGCAGTATTTT. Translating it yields CASRAMGAGYTDTQYF.

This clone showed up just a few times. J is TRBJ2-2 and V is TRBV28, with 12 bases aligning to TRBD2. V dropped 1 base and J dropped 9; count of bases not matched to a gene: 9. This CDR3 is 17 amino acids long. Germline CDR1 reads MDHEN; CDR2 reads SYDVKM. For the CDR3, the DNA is TGTGCCAGCAGTTTATCGCTAGCGGGAGGGTTGCACCGGGAGCTGTTTTTT. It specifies CASSLSLAGGLHRELFF.

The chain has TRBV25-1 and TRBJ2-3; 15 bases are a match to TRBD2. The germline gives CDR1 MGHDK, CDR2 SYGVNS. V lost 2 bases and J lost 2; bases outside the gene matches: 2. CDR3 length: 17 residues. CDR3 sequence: CASSEGLAGGYTDTQYF. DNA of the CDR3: TGTGCCAGCAGTGAAGGACTAGCGGGAGGGTACACAGATACGCAGTATTTT.

CDR3 sequence: CASSLLDSSGYTF. DNA of the CDR3: TGTGCCAGCAGTTTACTGGACTCCAGCGGCTACACCTTC. V gene TRBV28 combines with J gene TRBJ1-2; no clear D. V gave up 2 bases and J gave up 8 bases, with 12 bases separating them. The CDR3 extends over 13 amino acids. Germline lookup yields CDR1 MDHEN and CDR2 SYDVKM.

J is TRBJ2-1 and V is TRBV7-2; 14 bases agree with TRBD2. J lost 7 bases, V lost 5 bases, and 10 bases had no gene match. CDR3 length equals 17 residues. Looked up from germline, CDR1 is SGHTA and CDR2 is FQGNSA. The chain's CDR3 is CASSRSGTSGRGNEQFF. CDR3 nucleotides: TGTGCCAGCAGCCGTTCCGGGACTAGCGGGAGAGGTAATGAGCAGTTCTTC.

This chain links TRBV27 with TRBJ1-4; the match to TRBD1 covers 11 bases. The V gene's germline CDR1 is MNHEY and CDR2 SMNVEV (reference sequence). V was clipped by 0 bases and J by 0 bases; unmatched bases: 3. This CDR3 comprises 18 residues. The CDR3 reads CASSLSGTGGATNEKLFF. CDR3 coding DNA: TGTGCCAGCAGTTTATCCGGGACAGGGGGAGCAACTAATGAAAAACTGTTTTTT.

CDR3: CASSLSTSGSSYEQYF. The DNA for the CDR3 is TGTGCCAGCAGCTTGTCGACTAGCGGCAGCTCCTACGAGCAGTACTTC. The chain carries TRBV5-4 and TRBJ2-7, with TRBD2 matching over 9 bases. The CDR3 is 16 residues long. Germline loops: CDR1 SGHNT, CDR2 YYREEE (reference sequence). With 1 base clipped from V and 0 bases from J, the junction kept 5 bases outside the gene matches.

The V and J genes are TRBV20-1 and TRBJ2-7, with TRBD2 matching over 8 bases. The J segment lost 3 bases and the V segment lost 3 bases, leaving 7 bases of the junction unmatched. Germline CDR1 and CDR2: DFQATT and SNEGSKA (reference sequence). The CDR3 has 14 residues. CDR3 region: CSASDTSGGYEQYF. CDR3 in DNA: TGCAGTGCTAGTGATACTAGCGGAGGCTACGAGCAGTACTTC.

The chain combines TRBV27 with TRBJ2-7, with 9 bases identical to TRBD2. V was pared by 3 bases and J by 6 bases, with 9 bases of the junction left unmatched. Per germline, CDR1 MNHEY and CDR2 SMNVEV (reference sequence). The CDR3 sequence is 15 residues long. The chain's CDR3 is CASSFVASGNREQYF. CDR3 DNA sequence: TGTGCCAGCAGTTTCGTGGCTAGCGGGAACCGCGAGCAGTACTTC.

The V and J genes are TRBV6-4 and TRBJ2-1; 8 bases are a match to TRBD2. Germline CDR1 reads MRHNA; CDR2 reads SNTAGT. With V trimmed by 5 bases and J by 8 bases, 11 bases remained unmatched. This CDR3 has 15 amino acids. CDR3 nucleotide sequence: TGTGCCAGCAGTCCTTCCGGGACTAGTCTCCATGAGCAGTTCTTC. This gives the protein CASSPSGTSLHEQFF.

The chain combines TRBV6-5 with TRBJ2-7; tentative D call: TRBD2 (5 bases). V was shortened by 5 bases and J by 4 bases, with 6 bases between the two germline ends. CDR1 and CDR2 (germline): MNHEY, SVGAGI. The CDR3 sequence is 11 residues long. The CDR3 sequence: CASSREYEQYF. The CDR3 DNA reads TGTGCCAGCAGTCGGGAATACGAGCAGTACTTC.

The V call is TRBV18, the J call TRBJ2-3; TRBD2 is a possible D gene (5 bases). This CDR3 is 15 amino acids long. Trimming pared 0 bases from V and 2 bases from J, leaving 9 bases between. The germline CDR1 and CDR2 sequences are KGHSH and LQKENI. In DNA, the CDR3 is TGTGCCAGCTCACCACCGGCGGGTATCACAGATACGCAGTATTTT. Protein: CASSPPAGITDTQYF.

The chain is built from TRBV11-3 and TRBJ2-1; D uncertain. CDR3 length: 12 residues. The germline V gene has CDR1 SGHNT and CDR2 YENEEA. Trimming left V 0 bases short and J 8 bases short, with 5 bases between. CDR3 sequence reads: CASSLDSYEQFF. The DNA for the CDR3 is TGTGCCAGCAGCTTAGATAGCTATGAGCAGTTCTTC. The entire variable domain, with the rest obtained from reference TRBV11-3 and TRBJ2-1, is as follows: EAGVVQSPRYKIIEKKQPVAFWCNPISGHNTLYWYLQNLGQGPELLIRYENEEAVDDSQLPKDRFSAERLKGVDSTLKIQPAELGDSAVYLCASSLDSYEQFFGPGTRLTVL.

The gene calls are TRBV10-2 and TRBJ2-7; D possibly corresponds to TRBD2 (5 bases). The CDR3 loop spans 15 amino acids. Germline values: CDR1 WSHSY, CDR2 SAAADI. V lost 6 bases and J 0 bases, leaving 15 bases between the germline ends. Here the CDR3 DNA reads TGCGCCAGCAGCTTCGTCCCGGGGAACTCCTACGAGCAGTACTTC. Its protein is CASSFVPGNSYEQYF.

The CDR3 nucleotides are TGTGCCAGTAGCAGAACTGGGGGCGATGAGCAGTTCTTC. It codes for CASSRTGGDEQFF. V is TRBV19 and J is TRBJ2-1; D is possibly TRBD1 (6 bases). Trimming pared 6 bases from V and 8 bases from J, leaving 14 bases between. CDR1 LNHDA and CDR2 SQIVND come from the germline V gene (reference sequence). This CDR3 is 13 amino acids long.

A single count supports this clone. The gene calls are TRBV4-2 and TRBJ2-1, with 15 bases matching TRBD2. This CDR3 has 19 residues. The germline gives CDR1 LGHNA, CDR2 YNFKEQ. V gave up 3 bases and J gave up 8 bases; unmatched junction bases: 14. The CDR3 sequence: CASSQAWASGLAGGYEQFF. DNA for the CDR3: TGTGCCAGCAGCCAGGCTTGGGCTTCGGGACTAGCGGGAGGCTATGAGCAGTTCTTC.

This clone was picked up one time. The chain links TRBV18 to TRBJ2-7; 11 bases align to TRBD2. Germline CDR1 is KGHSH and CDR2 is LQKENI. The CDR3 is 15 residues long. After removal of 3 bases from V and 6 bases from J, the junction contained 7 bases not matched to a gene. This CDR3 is CASSPLAGGLGEQYF. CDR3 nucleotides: TGTGCCAGCTCACCCCTAGCGGGAGGATTGGGCGAGCAGTACTTC.